The 6 T cell receptor beta chains listed next were all sequenced from one sample in a study of blood T cell repertoires in COVID-19. Profiling relied on immunoSEQ multiplex PCR, and the TCRdb table lists in-frame clones only, not all of them. This table holds approximately 310,000 clones, about nine tenths found once. Sequencing input: PBMCs or T cells enriched from blood (not recorded which). The receptors here all came from a man aged 60 to 75 who had recovered from COVID-19.

The rearrangement uses TRBV7-6 and TRBJ1-6, with 9 bases identical to TRBD1. There are 16 residues in the CDR3. Germline V gene lookup returns CDR1 SGHVS and CDR2 FNYEAQ. V shed 5 bases and J 2 bases; nucleotides not matched to a gene: 4. The CDR3 coding sequence is TGTGCCAGCAGCCTAAGACAGGGGGCCTATAATTCACCCCTCCACTTT. This translates into CASSLRQGAYNSPLHF.

This clone was detected only once. This chain joins TRBV27 and TRBJ2-3; D is unclear. Trimming cost V 5 bases and J 0 bases, with 6 bases left between them. The CDR3 has 13 amino acids. Germline V CDR1 and CDR2: MNHEY, SMNVEV (reference sequence). CDR3 DNA: TGTGCCAGCAGTGGGCACAGCACAGATACGCAGTATTTT. This sequence encodes CASSGHSTDTQYF.

V usage is TRBV6-1 and J usage is TRBJ1-2, with a possible D match to TRBD1 (6 bases). The V gene's germline CDR1 is MNHNS and CDR2 SASEGT. The ends were cut back, 3 bases at V and 4 bases at J, with 12 bases in the middle. The CDR3 sequence is 14 residues long. CDR3 loop: CASSDQGPLYGYTF. In DNA, the CDR3 is TGTGCCAGCAGTGACCAGGGGCCCCTCTATGGCTACACCTTC.

The J gene is TRBJ2-1, the V gene TRBV5-1; 15 bases line up with TRBD2. The CDR3 loop spans 17 amino acids. V lost 1 base, J lost 9 bases, and 8 bases stayed unmatched. Germline CDR1 SGHRS, CDR2 YFSETQ. CDR3 nucleotide sequence: TGCGCCAGCAGCTTGAAGGGACTAGCGGGAGGTATGGTTGAGCAGTTCTTC. It codes for CASSLKGLAGGMVEQFF.

The chain employs TRBV7-2 and TRBJ2-1; no firm D call. The length of the CDR3 is 15 residues. Per the germline V gene, CDR1 is SGHTA and CDR2 is FQGNSA. Trimming took 6 bases from V and 0 from J, leaving 12 bases between them. CDR3 amino acids: CASRLTPGSYNEQFF. DNA of the CDR3: TGTGCCAGCAGACTCACACCAGGCTCCTACAATGAGCAGTTCTTC.

J is TRBJ2-7 and V is TRBV9, with 10 bases lining up with TRBD2. This CDR3 has 15 residues. CDR1 SGDLS and CDR2 YYNGEE come from the germline V gene. V shed 0 bases, J shed 4 bases, and the junction held 4 bases outside the gene matches. The CDR3 region has the DNA TGTGCCAGCAGCGTAGCAACTAGCGGGGCGTACGAGCAGTACTTC. This sequence encodes CASSVATSGAYEQYF.